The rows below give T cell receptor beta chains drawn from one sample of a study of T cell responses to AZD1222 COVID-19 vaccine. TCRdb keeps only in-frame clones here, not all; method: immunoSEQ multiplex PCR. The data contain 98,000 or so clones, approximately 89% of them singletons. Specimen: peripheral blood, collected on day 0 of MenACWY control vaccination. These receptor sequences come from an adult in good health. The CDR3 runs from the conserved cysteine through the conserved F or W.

cdr3_aa: CASSFKGDTEAFF
j_call: TRBJ1-1
v_call: TRBV5-1

cdr3_aa: CASSQQLAGTTDTQYF
j_call: TRBJ2-3
v_call: TRBV4-1

cdr3_aa: CASSRGQGEGYEQYF
j_call: TRBJ2-7
v_call: TRBV4-1

cdr3_aa: CASSRGGSGNTIYF
j_call: TRBJ1-3
v_call: TRBV7-8

cdr3_aa: CASSLGDLGSQPQHF
j_call: TRBJ1-5
v_call: TRBV11-2

cdr3_aa: CASSPPRDTDTQYF
j_call: TRBJ2-3
v_call: TRBV7-9

cdr3_aa: CASSLGGGPSGNTIYF
j_call: TRBJ1-3
v_call: TRBV5-1

cdr3_aa: CASRFTGDSNQPQHF
j_call: TRBJ1-5
v_call: TRBV5-1

cdr3_aa: CASSLMSEGEQYF
j_call: TRBJ2-7
v_call: TRBV4-1

cdr3_aa: CASSDGQAAGTQYF
j_call: TRBJ2-5
v_call: TRBV9

cdr3_aa: CASSSTGFQPQHF
j_call: TRBJ1-5
v_call: TRBV5-1

cdr3_aa: CASMDRQNTEAFF
j_call: TRBJ1-1
v_call: TRBV7-3

cdr3_aa: CASSSGQAYYNEQFF
j_call: TRBJ2-1
v_call: TRBV7-2

cdr3_aa: CASRRSPGQGFYEQYF
j_call: TRBJ2-7
v_call: TRBV19

cdr3_aa: CASSRGTAVYNQPQHF
j_call: TRBJ1-5
v_call: TRBV19

cdr3_aa: CASTPLAGNTEAFF
j_call: TRBJ1-1
v_call: TRBV27

cdr3_aa: CASSLGDSYNEQFF
j_call: TRBJ2-1
v_call: TRBV5-1

cdr3_aa: CASSYETEYSYEQYF
j_call: TRBJ2-7
v_call: TRBV6-5

cdr3_aa: CASSVGAAPSSYNSPLHF
j_call: TRBJ1-6
v_call: TRBV9

cdr3_aa: CASSLDGNPNYGYTF
j_call: TRBJ1-2
v_call: TRBV7-9

cdr3_aa: CASSLTANTEAFF
j_call: TRBJ1-1
v_call: TRBV6-5

cdr3_aa: CASSQKGQTNTEAFF
j_call: TRBJ1-1
v_call: TRBV4-2

cdr3_aa: CATTHGPDRDGFYEQYF
j_call: TRBJ2-7
v_call: TRBV24-1

cdr3_aa: CASSRGQGVPNEKLFF
j_call: TRBJ1-4
v_call: TRBV7-6

cdr3_aa: CASSATGWGTEAFF
j_call: TRBJ1-1
v_call: TRBV5-4

cdr3_aa: CASSSQGYFDQPQHF
j_call: TRBJ1-5
v_call: TRBV19

cdr3_aa: CARGQMPDTIYF
j_call: TRBJ1-3
v_call: TRBV2

cdr3_aa: CSVVLATNEKLFF
j_call: TRBJ1-4
v_call: TRBV29-1

cdr3_aa: CASRGQGLTSYTF
j_call: TRBJ1-2
v_call: TRBV27

cdr3_aa: CASSLPASGGAYEQFF
j_call: TRBJ2-1
v_call: TRBV7-6

cdr3_aa: CASSIAATGMSGNTIYF
j_call: TRBJ1-3
v_call: TRBV19

cdr3_aa: CASSLSPGTPAYEQYF
j_call: TRBJ2-7
v_call: TRBV27

cdr3_aa: CASSIDPRSSYEQYF
j_call: TRBJ2-7
v_call: TRBV19

cdr3_aa: CASSQRQERAQPQHF
j_call: TRBJ1-5
v_call: TRBV6-2/TRBV6-3

cdr3_aa: CASSPRDSFYEQYF
j_call: TRBJ2-7
v_call: TRBV28

cdr3_aa: CASSNSGTGGYEQYF
j_call: TRBJ2-7
v_call: TRBV19

cdr3_aa: CASRQGGGHGYTF
j_call: TRBJ1-2
v_call: TRBV28

cdr3_aa: CASSLGPGSSYEQYF
j_call: TRBJ2-7
v_call: TRBV7-2

cdr3_aa: CASRTGSNSPLHF
j_call: TRBJ1-6
v_call: TRBV28

cdr3_aa: CASSEAWTSNQPQHF
j_call: TRBJ1-5
v_call: TRBV6-1

cdr3_aa: CASSPTANYGYTF
j_call: TRBJ1-2
v_call: TRBV11-1

cdr3_aa: CASSLHAGSYEQYF
j_call: TRBJ2-7
v_call: TRBV7-2

cdr3_aa: CASSQAGNTDTQYF
j_call: TRBJ2-3
v_call: TRBV4-1

cdr3_aa: CASSLQGFTEAFF
j_call: TRBJ1-1
v_call: TRBV5-1

cdr3_aa: CASSYKGVASPLHF
j_call: TRBJ1-6
v_call: TRBV6-5

cdr3_aa: CASSQLDSLSYYGYTF
j_call: TRBJ1-2
v_call: TRBV5-4